The 25 T cell receptor beta chains below come from one sample, sequenced in a study of shared clonotypes between healthy human individuals. The data were produced by immunoSEQ multiplex PCR, yet TCRdb's version contains in-frame clones alone and is incomplete. The repertoire has hundreds of thousands of clones, around two thirds of them found once; the top ten carry over 1.5%. The sample comprised memory CD4+ T cells sorted from blood. Subset described: CD45RA-negative fraction. These receptors originate from a woman aged 30 to 39 in good health.

This chain links TRBV7-8 with TRBJ2-1; 12 bases are shared with TRBD2. The trim removed 6 bases at V and 8 bases at J, leaving 11 bases unmatched. CDR3 length equals 16 residues. Looked up from germline, CDR1 is SGHVS and CDR2 is FQNEAQ. CDR3 in DNA: TGTGCCAGCAGAAAAATCCGGACTAGCGGGATCGATGAGCAGTTCTTC. Protein product: CASRKIRTSGIDEQFF. Full variable domain (missing parts from reference TRBV7-8 and TRBJ2-1): GAGVSQSPRYKVAKRGQDVALRCDPISGHVSLFWYQQALGQGPEFLTYFQNEAQLDKSGLPSDRFFAERPEGSVSTLKIQRTQQEDSAVYLCASRKIRTSGIDEQFFGPGTRLTVL.

This chain joins TRBV4-3 and TRBJ2-3; TRBD2 aligns across 8 bases. The junction had 5 bases not matched to a gene; V was cut back by 0 bases and J by 0 bases. There are 17 residues in the CDR3. CDR1 and CDR2 from the germline V gene are LGHNA and YSLEER. The CDR3 loop reads CASSQDPGGRSTDTQYF. For the CDR3, the DNA is TGCGCCAGCAGCCAAGATCCTGGCGGGAGGAGCACAGATACGCAGTATTTT.

CDR3 in amino acids: CSVEARTLSTDTQYF. Written as DNA, the CDR3 is TGCAGCGTTGAAGCTAGAACCCTATCGACAGATACGCAGTATTTT. J is TRBJ2-3 and V is TRBV29-1, with D unresolved. Deletions cut 1 base from V and 3 bases from J, with 14 bases between. The CDR3 loop spans 15 amino acids. Germline assignment: CDR1 SQVTM and CDR2 ANQGSEA.

V is TRBV14 and J is TRBJ2-1; no firm D call. CDR1 and CDR2 from the germline V gene are SGHDN and FVKESK. Trimming shortened V by 1 base and J by 8 bases, and 3 bases separated the two germline ends. The length of the CDR3 is 11 residues. CDR3: CASSQVYEQFF. The DNA of the CDR3 is TGTGCCAGCAGCCAAGTTTATGAGCAGTTCTTC.

The chain has TRBV5-1 and TRBJ2-7, with 7 bases that match TRBD1. Germline values: CDR1 SGHRS, CDR2 YFSETQ. V lost 5 bases to trimming and J lost 3 bases; unmatched junction nucleotides: 8. This CDR3 has 14 amino acids. For the CDR3, the DNA is TGCGCCAGCAGGTCCGGGACAGAGAGCTACGAGCAGTACTTC. Protein product: CASRSGTESYEQYF.

In the case of this clone: The sample holds other DNA sequences that translate to the same CDR3. This chain joins TRBV5-1 and TRBJ2-1; no clear D gene. This CDR3 is 14 amino acids long. Germline assignment: CDR1 SGHRS and CDR2 YFSETQ. V gave up 1 base and J gave up 0 bases, with 5 bases separating them. For the CDR3, the DNA is TGCGCCAGCAGCTTGTCTTCCTCCTACAATGAGCAGTTCTTC. Protein product: CASSLSSSYNEQFF.

The genes are TRBV19 and TRBJ1-1, with a possible D match to TRBD1 (6 bases). There are 16 residues in the CDR3. Germline V gene lookup returns CDR1 LNHDA and CDR2 SQIVND (reference sequence). V shed 5 bases and J shed 1 base, with 17 bases lying between them. DNA for the CDR3: TGTGCCAGTAGTCCTGGGGGGGGCTCAGAGAACACTGAAGCTTTCTTT. This translates into CASSPGGGSENTEAFF.

This clone was counted at least ten times. Different DNA sequences within this sample yield the same CDR3. V is TRBV7-2 and J is TRBJ1-1; D ambiguous. Germline V gene lookup returns CDR1 SGHTA and CDR2 FQGNSA. The V end was cut by 5 bases, the J end by 3 bases, with 10 bases between. CDR3 length equals 13 residues. CDR3 sequence (DNA): TGTGCCAGCAGCACGCAGAGGGACACTGAAGCTTTCTTT. This encodes CASSTQRDTEAFF.

This clone appeared a few times. V gene TRBV6-1 combines with J gene TRBJ1-2, with 7 bases fitting TRBD1. The V and J ends lost 5 bases and 1 base, in that order; junction bases with no gene match: 7. Germline CDR1 MNHNS, CDR2 SASEGT. The CDR3 spans 15 residues. Here the CDR3 reads CASSTARGNNYGYTF. Here the CDR3 DNA reads TGTGCCAGCAGTACGGCCAGGGGGAATAACTATGGCTACACCTTC.

The chain uses TRBV6-1 and TRBJ2-5; D might be TRBD1 (6 bases). The germline CDR1 and CDR2 sequences are MNHNS and SASEGT. The length of the CDR3 is 14 residues. The V end lost 6 bases, the J end lost 4 bases, and 15 bases lay between the germline ends. CDR3 nucleotide sequence: TGTGCCAGCAGCGAACTTAAAGGGGGAGAGACCCAGTACTTC. Encoded protein: CASSELKGGETQYF.

The V and J genes are TRBV4-1 and TRBJ2-7; TRBD2 matches at 11 bases. J was trimmed by 5 bases and V by 0 bases; bases with no gene match: 12. This CDR3 is built from 18 residues. Germline values: CDR1 MGHRA, CDR2 YSYEKL. The CDR3 region is CASSQDPPHLTSGDEQYF. The CDR3 nucleotides are TGCGCCAGCAGCCAAGATCCCCCCCATCTGACTAGCGGGGACGAGCAGTACTTC.

This clone was observed once. This chain links TRBV7-9 with TRBJ1-1; no reliable D call. Germline V gives CDR1 SEHNR, CDR2 FQNEAQ (reference sequence). Trimming shortened V by 3 bases and J by 3 bases, and 17 bases separated the two germline ends. The CDR3 sequence is 16 residues long. The CDR3: CASSFPPRSGHTEAFF. The CDR3 DNA sequence: TGTGCCAGCAGCTTCCCCCCCCGGTCAGGCCACACTGAAGCTTTCTTT.

The sample holds a few counts of this clone. The rearrangement uses TRBV5-1 and TRBJ2-2; 11 bases match TRBD2. The V and J ends lost 3 bases and 6 bases, in that order; junction bases with no gene match: 10. The CDR3 sequence is 17 residues long. Germline V gene data show CDR1 as SGHRS and CDR2 as YFSETQ. The CDR3 DNA is TGCGCCAGCAGCTCCTTTAGCGGGAGGGCCTTTGCCGGGGAGCTGTTTTTT. Translating gives CASSSFSGRAFAGELFF. Using reference TRBV5-1 and TRBJ2-2 for the parts outside the CDR3, the full variable domain is KAGVTQTPRYLIKTRGQQVTLSCSPISGHRSVSWYQQTPGQGLQFLFEYFSETQRNKGNFPGRFSGRQFSNSRSEMNVSTLELGDSALYLCASSSFSGRAFAGELFFGEGSRLTVL.

V is TRBV5-1 and J is TRBJ2-1; D is possibly TRBD1 (7 bases). The CDR3 has 16 amino acids. Between the trimmed V and J ends, which lost 0 bases and 8 bases, there was a span of 18 bases. The germline CDR1 and CDR2 sequences are SGHRS and YFSETQ. The CDR3 coding sequence is TGCGCCAGCAGCTTGGAGGGCAGGGGGGACTCGGATGAGCAGTTCTTC. Protein: CASSLEGRGDSDEQFF. The variable domain in full, completed from reference TRBV5-1 and TRBJ2-1, reads KAGVTQTPRYLIKTRGQQVTLSCSPISGHRSVSWYQQTPGQGLQFLFEYFSETQRNKGNFPGRFSGRQFSNSRSEMNVSTLELGDSALYLCASSLEGRGDSDEQFFGPGTRLTVL.

CDR3 in DNA: TGCGCCAGCAGCCAAGAAGAGGGGGCCCAGTACTTC. This codes for CASSQEEGAQYF. This sequence joins TRBV4-1 and TRBJ2-5; TRBD1 might be the D (6 bases). This CDR3 has 12 residues. The V end was cut by 0 bases, the J end by 9 bases, with 8 bases between. Germline V CDR1 and CDR2: MGHRA, YSYEKL.

The V and J genes are TRBV5-1 and TRBJ2-3; the D is unclear. The CDR3 length is 15 residues. CDR1 is SGHRS and CDR2 is YFSETQ in the germline V gene. Trimming stripped 4 bases from V and 1 base from J, with 13 bases between. CDR3 protein: CASSPQSTGTDTQYF. The CDR3 coding sequence is TGCGCCAGCAGCCCTCAAAGCACTGGCACAGATACGCAGTATTTT.

The gene calls are TRBV18 and TRBJ1-4, with D perhaps matching TRBD1 (6 bases). The CDR3 covers 15 residues. V was trimmed by 3 bases and J by 3 bases, leaving 11 bases between them. Per the germline V gene, CDR1 is KGHSH and CDR2 is LQKENI. The CDR3 protein is CASSPQGGSNEKLFF. The CDR3 DNA sequence: TGTGCCAGCTCACCCCAAGGGGGTTCTAATGAAAAACTGTTTTTT.

This chain joins TRBV15 and TRBJ2-7, with 9 positions matching TRBD2. V lost 0 bases and J lost 6; bases outside the gene matches: 6. In germline, CDR1 is LNHNV, CDR2 YYDKDF (reference sequence). The CDR3 extends over 15 amino acids. As DNA, the CDR3 is TGTGCCACCAGCAGAGATAGAGGACTAGCGTTCGAGCAGTACTTC. Its protein is CATSRDRGLAFEQYF.

The rearrangement joins TRBV5-5 to TRBJ2-1, with 7 bases matching TRBD2. CDR1 and CDR2 from the germline V gene are SGHKS and YYEKEE (reference sequence). With V trimmed by 6 bases and J by 5 bases, 14 bases remained unmatched. CDR3 length: 16 residues. The CDR3 sequence is CASIQVTAGVNNEQFF. The CDR3 nucleotides read TGTGCCAGCATCCAGGTAACCGCGGGAGTTAACAATGAGCAGTTCTTC.

This rearrangement joins TRBV5-8 to TRBJ2-5; 12 positions agree with TRBD2. The CDR3 extends over 15 amino acids. With V trimmed by 4 bases and J by 5 bases, 6 bases remained unmatched. CDR1 is SGHTS and CDR2 is YDEGEE in the germline V gene. As DNA, the CDR3 is TGTGCCAGCAGCAAAGGACTAGCGGGACCTGAGACCCAGTACTTC. Encoded protein: CASSKGLAGPETQYF.

This clone is a singleton in its sample. This chain links TRBV10-3 with TRBJ1-2, with 9 bases lining up with TRBD1. CDR1 and CDR2 (germline): ENHRY, SYGVKD. The V gene end was trimmed by 6 bases and the J gene end by 4 bases; junction bases not matched to a gene: 3. The CDR3 extends over 13 amino acids. The CDR3 region is CAISSTGGYGYTF. CDR3 in DNA: TGTGCCATCAGCTCGACAGGGGGCTATGGCTACACCTTC.

The chain is built from TRBV29-1 and TRBJ2-1; 7 bases agree with TRBD2. The CDR3 covers 14 residues. With 6 bases clipped from V and 1 base from J, the junction kept 6 bases outside the gene matches. Per the germline V gene, CDR1 is SQVTM and CDR2 is ANQGSEA. CDR3 sequence (DNA): TGCAGCGTATCTAGCGGTTTGTCCTACAATGAGCAGTTCTTC. This translates into CSVSSGLSYNEQFF.

This clone was seen only once. This chain connects TRBV6-5 to TRBJ1-3; no reliable D call. V lost 6 bases and J lost 0, with 9 bases in between. CDR3 length equals 14 residues. Germline V gives CDR1 MNHEY, CDR2 SVGAGI. CDR3 sequence (DNA): TGTGCCAGCAGCAAGACTGACTCTGGAAACACCATATATTTT. It is translated as CASSKTDSGNTIYF.

The genes are TRBV6-6 and TRBJ2-1, with D possibly being TRBD2 (6 bases). The CDR3 loop spans 14 amino acids. V was shortened by 9 bases and J by 3 bases, with 15 bases between the two germline ends. The germline CDR1 and CDR2 sequences are MNHNY and SVGAGI (reference sequence). CDR3 in DNA: TGTGCCAGTAAAGGAGGGAGCCTCTACAATGAGCAGTTCTTC. This codes for CASKGGSLYNEQFF.

This rearrangement joins TRBV18 to TRBJ2-2; unclear D gene. Germline V gene lookup returns CDR1 KGHSH and CDR2 LQKENI. The V end was cut by 6 bases, the J end by 7 bases, with 6 bases between. CDR3 length: 11 amino acids. DNA for the CDR3: TGTGCCAGCTCCCCAATCGGGGAGCTGTTTTTT. Protein: CASSPIGELFF.